The 26 T cell receptor beta chains below all came from one sample that was sequenced in a study of blood T cells in healthy people across ages. Sample-barcoded 5' priming and a J-beta primer mix drove a second PCR of 7 to 11 cycles. From the 5' RACE reads, TCRdb called clonotypes with MiXCR, one entry per CDR3 protein. The table records 600,000 to 850,000 distinct CDR3 sequences, roughly 41% of them present only once. Sequenced sample: blood. The origin of the receptors is a woman aged 60-75 years in good health.

This clonotype was picked up many times. The chain recombines TRBV29-1 with TRBJ1-2, with D possibly being TRBD1 (5 bases). Germline V lookup: CDR1 SQVTM, CDR2 ANQGSEA. This CDR3 contains 10 residues. Trimming shortened V by 4 bases and J by 7 bases, and 7 bases separated the two germline ends. The CDR3 DNA reads as TGCAGCGTTGCTGGGGCTGGCTACACCTTC. It specifies CSVAGAGYTF.

The rearrangement links TRBV25-1 to TRBJ2-3; a weak D match, TRBD1 (5 bases). The CDR3 totals 16 residues. V lost 4 bases and J lost 1, with 15 bases in between. The V gene's germline CDR1 is MGHDK and CDR2 SYGVNS. CDR3 loop: CASSGQGQARTDTQYF. Here the CDR3 DNA reads TGTGCCAGCAGTGGCCAAGGACAAGCTCGCACAGATACGCAGTATTTT.

This clonotype was counted ten times or more. This sequence joins TRBV5-5 and TRBJ2-7, with TRBD1 matching 9 bases. From germline, CDR1 is SGHKS and CDR2 YYEKEE (reference sequence). The ends lost 7 bases at V and 3 bases at J; junction bases unmatched: 8. This CDR3 region has 14 residues. CDR3 DNA sequence: TGTGCCAGCGGCCCCTGGGACAGGGTCTACGAGCAGTACTTC. Its translation: CASGPWDRVYEQYF. The whole variable domain, filled in from reference TRBV5-5 and TRBJ2-7, reads DAGVTQSPTHLIKTRGQQVTLRCSPISGHKSVSWYQQVLGQGPQFIFQYYEKEERGRGNFPDRFSARQFPNYSSELNVNALLLGDSALYLCASGPWDRVYEQYFGPGTRLTVT.

The chain links TRBV7-2 to TRBJ2-3, with D unresolved. This CDR3 has 15 residues. Per germline, CDR1 SGHTA and CDR2 FQGNSA. Between the trimmed V and J ends, which lost 2 bases and 2 bases, there was a span of 11 bases. CDR3 amino acids: CASSLPIYSTDTQYF. DNA for the CDR3: TGTGCCAGCAGCTTACCAATATATTCCACAGATACGCAGTATTTT.

This clonotype was seen more than once but under ten times. The J gene is TRBJ2-1, the V gene TRBV24-1, with 10 bases that match TRBD2. V gave up 3 bases and J gave up 1 base; unmatched junction bases: 11. The germline V gene encodes CDR1 KGHDR and CDR2 SFDVKD. The CDR3 has 19 amino acids. CDR3 DNA sequence: TGTGCCACCAGTGATCCTAGCGGGGGCGCTTACAGATCCTACAATGAGCAGTTCTTC. This codes for CATSDPSGGAYRSYNEQFF.

This clonotype appeared many times. In nucleotides, the CDR3 is TGTGCCAGCAGCGTACGGGACTACCACCAAGAGACCCAGTACTTC. It yields the protein CASSVRDYHQETQYF. The J gene is TRBJ2-5, the V gene TRBV9; 7 bases map to TRBD2. CDR1 is SGDLS, CDR2 YYNGEE, per germline. V lost 1 base, J lost 0 bases, and 3 bases stayed unmatched. CDR3 length equals 15 residues.

The chain joins TRBV7-3 to TRBJ2-7; no reliable D call. V lost 1 base and J lost 7, with 8 bases in between. Per germline, CDR1 SGHTA and CDR2 FQGTGA. The CDR3 contains 12 residues. In DNA, the CDR3 is TGTGCCAGCAGCTTAAGTCACAATGAGCAGTACTTC. Amino acid sequence: CASSLSHNEQYF.

This clonotype was picked up a small number of times. The V gene is TRBV28, the J gene TRBJ2-3; D is unclear. V lost 11 bases and J lost 0, with 6 bases in between. The CDR3 has 11 residues. The germline V gene encodes CDR1 MDHEN and CDR2 SYDVKM. CDR3 bases: TGTGCCGTCGGGAGCACAGATACGCAGTATTTT. Residues: CAVGSTDTQYF.

The J gene is TRBJ1-5, the V gene TRBV6-5; TRBD1 aligns across 11 bases. The germline gives CDR1 MNHEY, CDR2 SVGAGI. The CDR3 runs 15 residues. V shed 5 bases and J 5 bases; nucleotides not matched to a gene: 5. The CDR3 DNA sequence: TGTGCCAGCAGTCGGACAGGGGGCACCGATCAGCCCCAGCATTTT. Protein: CASSRTGGTDQPQHF.

This clonotype was seen more than once but under ten times. V usage is TRBV5-1 and J usage is TRBJ1-2; no clear D gene. Deletions cut 1 base from V and 6 bases from J, with 10 bases between. This CDR3 has 13 amino acids. Germline loops: CDR1 SGHRS, CDR2 YFSETQ. CDR3 region: CASSLWGGDGYTF. The CDR3 DNA is TGCGCCAGCAGCTTGTGGGGAGGAGATGGCTACACCTTC.

This clonotype was observed a handful of times. The chain recombines TRBV20-1 with TRBJ2-7, with 14 bases that match TRBD2. Germline V gene lookup returns CDR1 DFQATT and CDR2 SNEGSKA (reference sequence). The CDR3 extends over 13 amino acids. This CDR3 is CRSTSGRADEQYF. The CDR3 DNA reads as TGCCGCTCGACTAGCGGGAGGGCCGACGAGCAGTACTTC.

In the case of this clonotype: This may arise from a read error, as a much more abundant clone is one base away. This chain uses TRBV7-8 with TRBJ2-4; 7 positions match TRBD1. Germline V gene lookup returns CDR1 SGHVS and CDR2 FQNEAQ. After removal of 5 bases from V and 13 bases from J, the junction contained 11 bases not matched to a gene. This CDR3 comprises 13 residues. CDR3 coding DNA: TGTGCCAGCAGCGAGGGGGCAGGGGAGATCCAGTACTTC. Encoded protein: CASSEGAGEIQYF.

In the case of this clonotype: This may be a read error: a much more frequent sequence differs by one nucleotide. The V gene is TRBV29-1, the J gene TRBJ2-3; D unresolved. V was pared by 8 bases and J by 5 bases, with 14 bases between. This CDR3 has 12 residues. CDR1 and CDR2 (germline): SQVTM, ANQGSEA. The CDR3 DNA is TGCAGCAGCACGGATCTGGGAGATACGCAGTATTTT. Translation: CSSTDLGDTQYF.

The DNA for the CDR3 is TGCGCCAGCAGCCAAGAAATCCCAGCGGGGGCCTCTTCGACAGATACGCAGTATTTT. Translation: CASSQEIPAGASSTDTQYF. The V gene is TRBV4-1, the J gene TRBJ2-3, with 8 bases identical to TRBD2. The CDR3 has 19 residues. Germline CDR1 is MGHRA and CDR2 is YSYEKL. The J segment lost 3 bases and the V segment lost 0 bases, leaving 14 bases of the junction unmatched.

The table lists this clonotype with a count of one. The rearrangement joins TRBV5-1 to TRBJ1-6; D gene unclear. Germline values: CDR1 SGHRS, CDR2 YFSETQ. This CDR3 region has 12 residues. Between the trimmed V and J ends, which lost 9 bases and 2 bases, there was a span of 6 bases. CDR3 DNA: TGCGCCACATGGGCCTATAATTCACCCCTCCACTTT. It is translated as CATWAYNSPLHF.

This rearrangement joins TRBV2 to TRBJ1-2; a possible D gene is TRBD1 (5 bases). This CDR3 has 13 residues. CDR1 and CDR2 from the germline V gene are SNHLY and FYNNEI. Trimming left V 7 bases short and J 2 bases short, with 11 bases between. In nucleotides, the CDR3 is TGTGCCAGCAAACGGGACGGAAACTATGGCTACACCTTC. Its protein product is CASKRDGNYGYTF.

This sequence joins TRBV11-2 and TRBJ1-2; possible D gene TRBD1, 6 bases. This CDR3 has 13 amino acids. The germline gives CDR1 SGHAT, CDR2 FQNNGV. V lost 5 bases and J lost 8, with 15 bases in between. The chain's CDR3 is CASSQNRDNGYTF. Written as DNA, the CDR3 is TGTGCCAGCAGCCAAAACAGGGATAACGGCTACACCTTC.

This clonotype appeared a few times. The gene calls are TRBV4-2 and TRBJ2-3; 10 nucleotides match TRBD2. The CDR3 has 18 residues. Germline trimming cut 3 bases from V and 3 bases from J; bases unmatched to any gene: 12. Germline CDR1 reads LGHNA; CDR2 reads YNFKEQ. CDR3 protein: CASSQGSGGATNTDTQYF. DNA of the CDR3: TGTGCCAGCAGCCAGGGGAGCGGGGGGGCAACTAATACAGATACGCAGTATTTT.

The chain links TRBV20-1 to TRBJ2-1; TRBD2 is a possible D gene (6 bases). This CDR3 comprises 14 residues. Trimming left V 2 bases short and J 1 base short, with 9 bases between. From germline, CDR1 is DFQATT and CDR2 SNEGSKA (reference sequence). The CDR3: CSARQGGSYNEQFF. The CDR3 coding sequence is TGCAGTGCTAGACAGGGAGGATCCTACAATGAGCAGTTCTTC.

This clonotype turned up a few times. V gene TRBV20-1 combines with J gene TRBJ2-1; 9 bases are shared with TRBD1. CDR3 size: 13 residues. The V gene's germline CDR1 is DFQATT and CDR2 SNEGSKA (reference sequence). The V gene end was trimmed by 6 bases and the J gene end by 7 bases; junction bases not matched to a gene: 7. Here the CDR3 DNA reads TGCAGTGCCCCGGGACAGGGAGGGAATGAGCAGTTCTTC. This translates into CSAPGQGGNEQFF.

The CDR3 reads CASSLRGGDYNEQFF. The CDR3 region has the DNA TGTGCCAGCAGCCTGCGGGGGGGAGATTACAATGAGCAGTTCTTC. The chain has TRBV3-1 and TRBJ2-1; 9 nucleotides agree with TRBD2. CDR3 length: 15 amino acids. CDR1 and CDR2 (germline): LGHDT, YNNKEL (reference sequence). Trimming cost V 4 bases and J 4 bases; bases outside gene matches: 5.

This clonotype has a single count. The junction departs from the called germline gene at one end, perhaps through a read error. The chain links TRBV6-6 to TRBJ1-2; possibly TRBD1 for D (5 bases). The germline V gene has CDR1 MNHNY and CDR2 SVGAGI (reference sequence). The CDR3 length is 14 residues. The CDR3 loop is CASRGTVDHYDYTF. Written as DNA, the CDR3 is TGTGCCAGCAGAGGGACGGTAGATCACTATGACTACACCTTC.

This clonotype was picked up a small number of times. The gene calls are TRBV7-2 and TRBJ2-3, with D perhaps matching TRBD1 (5 bases). Trimming cost V 2 bases and J 2 bases, with 11 bases left between them. The CDR3 is 15 amino acids. The germline gives CDR1 SGHTA, CDR2 FQGNSA. For the CDR3, the DNA is TGTGCCAGCAGCTTACTTGGACATCTCACAGATACGCAGTATTTT. Translation: CASSLLGHLTDTQYF.

With regard to this clonotype: A much larger clone is a single base away; this may be a read error. The CDR3, as DNA: TGTGCCAGCAGCTTCGCGGCAGCCTCCACTGAAGCTTTCTTT. Protein sequence: CASSFAAASTEAFF. The rearrangement uses TRBV7-2 and TRBJ1-1; no definite D call. The germline V gene encodes CDR1 SGHTA and CDR2 FQGNSA. This CDR3 is built from 14 residues. V gave up 3 bases and J gave up 4 bases, with 12 bases separating them.

Concerning this clonotype: This could be a read error, since a much larger clone is one nucleotide away. This rearrangement joins TRBV20-1 to TRBJ2-5; D is undetermined. V was clipped by 3 bases and J by 5 bases, with 7 bases between them. The CDR3 spans 11 residues. CDR1 and CDR2 from the germline V gene are DFQATT and SNEGSKA (reference sequence). This CDR3 reads CSASARETQYF. The CDR3 coding sequence is TGCAGTGCTAGTGCTAGGGAGACCCAGTACTTC.

This rearrangement joins TRBV6-5 to TRBJ2-1; 8 bases map to TRBD2. With the DNA end fitting TRBJ2-7 better, the J assignment may be wrong. Germline values: CDR1 MNHEY, CDR2 SVGAGI. The CDR3 totals 15 residues. Here the CDR3 reads CASSSGSGSYNEQYF. Here the CDR3 DNA reads TGTGCCAGCAGCAGCGGGAGTGGCTCCTACAATGAGCAGTACTTC.